The clone carrying this T cell receptor (beta chain) has more than one count but fewer than ten. Its antigen is currently unknown. This entry belongs to a study of Tregs in tolerant kidney transplant recipients. Study background: The nonmyeloablative bone marrow transplants came from related graft donors, with transient mixed chimerism.

Study conclusions and caveats: Some patients' samples used different primers over time, so nucleotide sequences weren't comparable. Tolerant patients' donor-specific Tregs expanded beyond overall Tregs, suggesting antigen-driven growth. Expanding Tregs on activated donor B cells appeared to best identify donor-specific TCRbeta clones.

Clones were read by immunoSEQ multiplex PCR, and TCRdb kept only the in-frame ones, dropping some. The sample includes tens of thousands of clones, roughly 91% of them seen just once. The CDR3 is 15 amino acids. Germline CDR1 and CDR2: LNHDA and SQIVND (reference sequence). The trim removed 2 bases at V and 9 bases at J, leaving 7 bases unmatched. This sample comprised CD4+ T cells from blood, obtained before the transplant. The chain joins TRBV19 to TRBJ2-1; 10 bases align to TRBD1. The TCR was taken from a human donor who received a combined kidney and bone marrow transplant. CDR3 in amino acids: CASSIIGQGDGEQFF. CDR3 DNA: TGTGCCAGTAGTATAATCGGACAGGGGGATGGTGAGCAGTTCTTC.